The clone carrying this TCR beta chain was counted a few times. This CDR3 has 15 amino acids. Germline V gene data show CDR1 as LNHDA and CDR2 as SQIVND (reference sequence). V was pared by 8 bases and J by 6 bases, with 11 bases of the junction left unmatched. This sample is part of a study of T cells in Graves' hyperthyroidism and ophthalmopathy. Amplification of TCR beta CDR3 regions was performed using RNA transcripts as template. A first-round RT-PCR of the TCR CDR3 used the HTBI primer set. TCRdb re-derived calls from the multiplex PCR reads in MiXCR, one entry per CDR3 protein. Of 500,000 to 700,000 distinct CDR3 sequences in the sample, 16% were seen once. The study enrolled patients aged 18 to 65 with newly diagnosed hyperthyroidism of under 2 months' duration.

Input material: blood. The sequence derives from a woman aged 18 to 35 with Graves' hyperthyroidism. V gene TRBV19 combines with J gene TRBJ2-1, with 9 bases fitting TRBD1. The DNA of the CDR3 is TGTGCCAGTTCGTCGACAGGGGGGCTGTTCAATGAGCAGTTCTTC. Translating gives CASSSTGGLFNEQFF. The variable domain in full, with the rest retrieved from reference TRBV19 and TRBJ2-1, is DGGITQSPKYLFRKEGQNVTLSCEQNLNHDAMYWYRQDPGQGLRLIYYSQIVNDFQKGDIAEGYSVSREKKESFPLTVTSAQKNPTAFYLCASSSTGGLFNEQFFGPGTRLTVL.